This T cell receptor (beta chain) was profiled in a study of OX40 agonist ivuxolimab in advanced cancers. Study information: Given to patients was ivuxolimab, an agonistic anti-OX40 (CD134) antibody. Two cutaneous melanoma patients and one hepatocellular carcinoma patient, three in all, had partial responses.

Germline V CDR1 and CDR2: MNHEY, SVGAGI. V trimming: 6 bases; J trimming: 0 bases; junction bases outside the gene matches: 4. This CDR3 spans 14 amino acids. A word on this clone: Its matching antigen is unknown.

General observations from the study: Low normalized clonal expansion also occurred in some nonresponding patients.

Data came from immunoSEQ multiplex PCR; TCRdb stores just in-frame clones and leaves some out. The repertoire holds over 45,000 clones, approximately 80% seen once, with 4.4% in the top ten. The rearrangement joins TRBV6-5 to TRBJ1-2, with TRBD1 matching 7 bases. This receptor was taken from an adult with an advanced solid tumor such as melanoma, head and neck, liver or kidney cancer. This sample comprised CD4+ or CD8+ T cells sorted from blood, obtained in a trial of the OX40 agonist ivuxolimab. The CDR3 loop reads CASRDGQANYGYTF. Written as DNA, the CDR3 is TGTGCCAGCAGGGATGGACAGGCTAACTATGGCTACACCTTC.